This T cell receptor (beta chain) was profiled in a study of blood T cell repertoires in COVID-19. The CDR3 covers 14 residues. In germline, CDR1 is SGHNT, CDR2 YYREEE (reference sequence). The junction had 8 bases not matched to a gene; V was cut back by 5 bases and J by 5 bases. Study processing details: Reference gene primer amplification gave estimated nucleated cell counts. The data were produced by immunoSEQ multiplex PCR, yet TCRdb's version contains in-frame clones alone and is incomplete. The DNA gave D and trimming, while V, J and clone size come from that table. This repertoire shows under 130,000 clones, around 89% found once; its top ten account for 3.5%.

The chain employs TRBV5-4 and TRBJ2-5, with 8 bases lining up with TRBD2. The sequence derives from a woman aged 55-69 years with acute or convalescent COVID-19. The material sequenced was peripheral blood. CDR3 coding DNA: TGTGCCAGCAGGAGAGCGGGAGTAGGTGAGACCCAGTACTTC. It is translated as CASRRAGVGETQYF.